This TCR beta chain was documented in a study of radiotherapy plus CTLA-4 blockade in lung cancer. Across the study: Of all patients, approximately 17% responded objectively and approximately 31% showed disease control. Study outcomes and limitations: With interferon-beta, early dynamics of blood T cell clones were reported to best predict response. Expansion in blood of tumor-derived TCR clones was seen after radiotherapy plus ipilimumab.

V shed 5 bases and J 6 bases; nucleotides not matched to a gene: 8. The CDR3 consists of 15 residues. Germline CDR1 and CDR2: PRHDT and FYEKMQ (reference sequence). Assay: immunoSEQ multiplex PCR; the TCRdb copy retains only in-frame clones and omits some. The table shows 95,000 to 150,000 clones, with 85% to 90% occurring only once. A remark on this clone: Its antigen is unknown.

The V and J genes are TRBV13 and TRBJ2-2, with 8 positions matching TRBD2. The material sequenced was peripheral blood, taken from a patient treated with radiotherapy plus ipilimumab. The sequence derives from a human donor with non-small cell lung cancer that progressed on radiotherapy plus ipilimumab. The CDR3 loop reads CASSRGGLVSGELFF. The CDR3 DNA reads TGTGCCAGCAGCCGAGGGGGACTAGTCTCCGGGGAGCTGTTTTTT.